The 20 T cell receptor beta chains below were found in one sample sequenced in a study of blood T cell repertoires in COVID-19. Generated by immunoSEQ multiplex PCR, the TCRdb table keeps only in-frame clones and is missing some. The sample yields 150,000 to 200,000 clones, 83% seen once. Sequenced: peripheral blood. The source is a woman in her 70s with COVID-19, enrolled during active disease.

A few counts support this clone. The chain has TRBV5-1 and TRBJ2-3; 11 nucleotides line up with TRBD2. The CDR3 loop spans 17 amino acids. CDR1 and CDR2 (germline): SGHRS, YFSETQ. Trimming at V came to 4 bases and at J to 3 bases, leaving 10 bases not matched to a gene. CDR3 protein: CASSKGIAGGRTDTQYF. DNA of the CDR3: TGCGCCAGCAGCAAGGGGATAGCGGGAGGGCGAACAGATACGCAGTATTTT.

The chain carries TRBV25-1 and TRBJ2-3, with a tentative D call TRBD1 (6 bases). CDR3 length: 13 residues. V gave up 8 bases and J gave up 2 bases, with 11 bases separating them. Germline V gene sequence: CDR1 MGHDK, CDR2 SYGVNS. CDR3 coding DNA: TGTGCCAGCGGGACAAGCGCCACAGATACGCAGTATTTT. It is translated as CASGTSATDTQYF. Using reference TRBV25-1 and TRBJ2-3 for the parts outside the CDR3, the full variable domain is EADIYQTPRYLVIGTGKKITLECSQTMGHDKMYWYQQDPGMELHLIHYSYGVNSTEKGDLSSESTVSRIRTEHFPLTLESARPSHTSQYLCASGTSATDTQYFGPGTRLTVL.

The V gene is TRBV6-5, the J gene TRBJ2-7; D remains unclear. The CDR3 is made up of 12 amino acids. Looked up from germline, CDR1 is MNHEY and CDR2 is SVGAGI. V dropped 5 bases and J dropped 5 bases, with 10 bases sitting between them. CDR3 sequence reads: CASSQTLNEQYF. The CDR3 bases are TGTGCCAGCAGTCAGACTTTGAACGAGCAGTACTTC.

The chain combines TRBV9 with TRBJ2-1; D remains unclear. The CDR3 sequence is 13 residues long. Looked up from germline, CDR1 is SGDLS and CDR2 is YYNGEE. V was cut by 0 bases and J by 6 bases, with 7 bases left in between. CDR3 DNA sequence: TGTGCCAGCAGCGTAGCCTACCTCAATGAGCAGTTCTTC. Translation gives CASSVAYLNEQFF.

The rearrangement links TRBV3-1 (or the pseudogene TRBV3-2) to TRBJ2-2; D may be TRBD2 (5 bases). This CDR3 is 16 amino acids long. In germline, CDR1 is LGHDT, CDR2 YNNKEL (reference sequence). V was pared by 1 base and J by 2 bases, with 11 bases between. The DNA for the CDR3 is TGTGCCAGCAGCCAAGGCCTAGCCCCAAACACCGGGGAGCTGTTTTTT. Protein sequence: CASSQGLAPNTGELFF.

This rearrangement joins TRBV5-4 to TRBJ2-1, with a weak D call TRBD2 (6 bases). V lost 0 bases, J lost 4 bases, and 11 bases lay in between. This CDR3 has 15 residues. CDR1 SGHNT and CDR2 YYREEE come from the germline V gene (reference sequence). The CDR3 coding sequence is TGTGCCAGCAGCTTGGCGCTAGGAGGGTACAATGAGCAGTTCTTC. Protein sequence: CASSLALGGYNEQFF.

This clone has more than one count but fewer than ten. The V gene is TRBV18, the J gene TRBJ2-7; a weak D match, TRBD2 (5 bases). The CDR3 has 15 amino acids. CDR1 is KGHSH, CDR2 LQKENI, per germline. Trimming took off 4 bases at V and 2 bases at J, with 15 bases between the two ends. Here the CDR3 DNA reads TGTGCCAGCTCACTACAAGATTCCGGGGCCTACGAGCAGTACTTC. Its protein product is CASSLQDSGAYEQYF.

This clone was observed a single time. This chain uses TRBV7-8 with TRBJ1-5; D not certain. Trimming cost V 5 bases and J 7 bases, with 9 bases left between them. Germline loops: CDR1 SGHVS, CDR2 FQNEAQ. This CDR3 has 12 residues. The CDR3 DNA reads TGTGCCAGCAGCCAGAGAGGACAGCCCCAGCATTTT. Its translation is CASSQRGQPQHF.

The V gene is TRBV14, the J gene TRBJ2-2; 8 nucleotides match TRBD1. Germline V gene sequence: CDR1 SGHDN, CDR2 FVKESK. V trimming: 8 bases; J trimming: 1 base; junction bases outside the gene matches: 3. The CDR3 is made up of 14 amino acids. In DNA form, the CDR3 reads TGTGCCAGCCAGGGGGCTCGGAACACCGGGGAGCTGTTTTTT. Its protein is CASQGARNTGELFF.

CDR3 in DNA: TGCGCCAGCAGCCTCAGAACAGGTGCAACTAATGAAAAACTGTTTTTT. Its translation is CASSLRTGATNEKLFF. The chain recombines TRBV5-1 with TRBJ1-4; D is possibly TRBD1 (5 bases). The CDR3 sequence is 16 residues long. Germline CDR1 and CDR2: SGHRS and YFSETQ. V lost 4 bases, J lost 0 bases, and 13 bases lay in between. The full variable domain, its missing parts supplied by reference TRBV5-1 and TRBJ1-4, is KAGVTQTPRYLIKTRGQQVTLSCSPISGHRSVSWYQQTPGQGLQFLFEYFSETQRNKGNFPGRFSGRQFSNSRSEMNVSTLELGDSALYLCASSLRTGATNEKLFFGSGTQLSVL.

This clone was counted between two and nine times. J is TRBJ2-7 and V is TRBV7-9, with 12 bases identical to TRBD2. The junction had 7 bases not matched to a gene; V was cut back by 5 bases and J by 5 bases. CDR1 and CDR2 from the germline V gene are SEHNR and FQNEAQ (reference sequence). This CDR3 has 15 residues. The CDR3 is CASSDTSGRTHEQYF. As DNA, the CDR3 is TGTGCCAGCAGCGATACTAGCGGGAGGACGCACGAGCAGTACTTC.

The rearrangement joins TRBV7-2 to TRBJ2-1; D is undetermined. The CDR3 extends over 17 amino acids. V lost 1 base to trimming and J lost 0 bases, with 13 bases between them. The germline CDR1 and CDR2 sequences are SGHTA and FQGNSA. DNA of the CDR3: TGTGCCAGCAGCTTAGGTCCTCCTCCGAGCTCCTACAATGAGCAGTTCTTC. This encodes CASSLGPPPSSYNEQFF.

J is TRBJ1-6 and V is TRBV7-8; D remains unclear. The germline V gene encodes CDR1 SGHVS and CDR2 FQNEAQ. Deletions cut 2 bases from V and 6 bases from J, with 11 bases between. The length of the CDR3 is 15 residues. This chain's CDR3 is CASSLPGGGNSPLHF. CDR3 bases: TGTGCCAGCAGCTTACCGGGAGGAGGTAATTCACCCCTCCACTTT.

The rearrangement uses TRBV4-1 and TRBJ1-1, with 7 bases fitting TRBD1. The CDR3 contains 15 residues. Trimming cost V 4 bases and J 4 bases; bases outside gene matches: 9. Germline loops: CDR1 MGHRA, CDR2 YSYEKL. In DNA, the CDR3 is TGCGCCAGCAGCCCCCCTAGGGGGCTGGGCACTGAAGCTTTCTTT. This encodes CASSPPRGLGTEAFF.

This clone showed up just once. The chain couples TRBV18 to TRBJ1-1; a weak D match, TRBD1 (6 bases). Germline CDR1 reads KGHSH; CDR2 reads LQKENI. Trimming took 5 bases from V and 4 from J, leaving 23 bases between them. The CDR3 contains 17 residues. CDR3 sequence reads: CASSSDLYNRVLTEAFF. In DNA, the CDR3 is TGTGCCAGCTCATCAGACCTCTATAACAGGGTTCTCACTGAAGCTTTCTTT.

Remarks on this clone: Mismatch with germline at one junction end may stem from a read error. This chain uses TRBV11-3 with TRBJ2-7; the D gene is possibly TRBD2 (5 bases). CDR3 length: 14 residues. Germline CDR1 and CDR2: SGHNT and YENEEA. In DNA, the CDR3 is TGTGCCAGCAGCTTAGAGGCTAGCTCCCACGAGCAGTACTTC. This translates into CASSLEASSHEQYF.

V is TRBV29-1 and J is TRBJ2-5; weak D call: TRBD1 (5 bases). Germline V lookup: CDR1 SQVTM, CDR2 ANQGSEA. Trimming took off 4 bases at V and 3 bases at J, with 18 bases between the two ends. The length of the CDR3 is 15 residues. The CDR3 sequence is CSVVSPGRIKETQYF. Written as DNA, the CDR3 is TGCAGCGTTGTAAGTCCAGGGCGAATTAAAGAGACCCAGTACTTC.

The CDR3 DNA reads TGTGCTAGTGGTTTGCTCGGTACGGGGAATTCACCCCTCCACTTT. Translating it yields CASGLLGTGNSPLHF. This chain connects TRBV12-5 to TRBJ1-6; D not certain. The length of the CDR3 is 15 residues. The V gene lost 2 bases and the J gene lost 7 bases, with 12 bases spanning the gap. Looked up from germline, CDR1 is LGHNT and CDR2 is FRNRAP.

The CDR3 reads CASSFGGSGANVLTF. The CDR3 bases are TGTGCCAGCAGTTTCGGGGGTTCTGGGGCCAACGTCCTGACTTTC. The genes are TRBV28 and TRBJ2-6; a weak D match, TRBD2 (6 bases). V lost 3 bases and J 1 base, leaving 7 bases between the germline ends. The CDR3 contains 15 residues. Germline V gene lookup returns CDR1 MDHEN and CDR2 SYDVKM.

The chain links TRBV29-1 to TRBJ1-1; D is perhaps TRBD1 (5 bases). Germline CDR1 and CDR2: SQVTM and ANQGSEA. The V end was cut by 7 bases, the J end by 10 bases, with 16 bases between. This CDR3 is 11 amino acids long. The CDR3 sequence is CSAGPVGGAFF. CDR3 in DNA: TGCAGCGCGGGGCCGGTGGGGGGAGCTTTCTTT.